The 12 T cell receptor beta chains listed next were all sequenced from one sample in a study of spatial heterogeneity in lung cancer. General observations from the study: It was found that expanded intratumoral alpha and beta TCR counts tracked tumor mutation counts.

Using its own MiXCR run on the 5' RACE reads, TCRdb lists one record per CDR3 protein. The sample has 4,000 to 5,000 distinct CDR3 sequences; 8.4% are singletons. These receptors have no known antigen. Time point noted: sample taken at primary tumor resection. This specimen consisted of lung tumor tissue, obtained at surgery. These receptors originate from a female donor with early-stage non-small cell lung cancer.

This clonotype was recorded a few times. The V call is TRBV19, the J call TRBJ1-4; D not certain. Germline loops: CDR1 LNHDA, CDR2 SQIVND (reference sequence). The V and J ends lost 2 bases and 6 bases respectively, with 10 bases between them. This CDR3 spans 14 amino acids. This CDR3 reads CASSIREWDEKLFF. The DNA of the CDR3 is TGTGCCAGTAGTATACGGGAGTGGGATGAAAAACTGTTTTTT. The whole variable domain, remainder taken from reference TRBV19 and TRBJ1-4, is DGGITQSPKYLFRKEGQNVTLSCEQNLNHDAMYWYRQDPGQGLRLIYYSQIVNDFQKGDIAEGYSVSREKKESFPLTVTSAQKNPTAFYLCASSIREWDEKLFFGSGTQLSVL.

The chain carries TRBV7-9 and TRBJ2-2; 7 nucleotides align to TRBD2. The CDR3 is made up of 14 amino acids. V lost 6 bases and J lost 2; bases outside the gene matches: 3. The V gene's germline CDR1 is SEHNR and CDR2 FQNEAQ (reference sequence). CDR3 nucleotide sequence: TGTGCCAGCAGAGGGACTAACAACACCGGGGAGCTGTTTTTT. This gives the protein CASRGTNNTGELFF.

In this sample, this clonotype turned up a few times. The J gene is TRBJ1-6, the V gene TRBV7-2; D is perhaps TRBD1 (5 bases). Germline V gene lookup returns CDR1 SGHTA and CDR2 FQGNSA. Deletions cut 0 bases from V and 9 bases from J, with 12 bases between. The CDR3 covers 15 residues. The CDR3 reads CASSLAGQGSSPLHF. DNA for the CDR3: TGTGCCAGCAGCTTAGCGGGTCAGGGCAGTTCACCCCTCCACTTT.

By share of the sample, this clonotype is medium-sized. This chain joins TRBV7-2 and TRBJ1-4; D uncertain. This CDR3 is 13 amino acids long. V shed 5 bases and J shed 8 bases, with 12 bases lying between them. The V gene's germline CDR1 is SGHTA and CDR2 FQGNSA. The CDR3 nucleotides are TGTGCCAGCAGCCTAAATGCACGGGAAAAACTGTTTTTT. Translating gives CASSLNAREKLFF.

Sample share makes this clonotype medium-sized. V gene TRBV6-6 combines with J gene TRBJ1-4, with 8 bases lining up with TRBD1. Germline V gene data show CDR1 as MNHNY and CDR2 as SVGAGI (reference sequence). This CDR3 contains 18 residues. The V gene end was trimmed by 1 base and the J gene end by 6 bases; junction bases not matched to a gene: 13. CDR3 sequence: CASSYFSRYRGEDEKLFF. The CDR3 DNA sequence: TGTGCCAGCAGTTACTTTTCCCGCTACAGGGGGGAAGATGAAAAACTGTTTTTT.

This clonotype was seen at least ten times. The J gene is TRBJ2-7, the V gene TRBV11-2; D might be TRBD1 (5 bases). Trimming removed 10 bases at V and 2 bases at J, with 12 bases between. Germline V CDR1 and CDR2: SGHAT, FQNNGV. The CDR3 covers 12 residues. As DNA, the CDR3 is TGTGCCACGGCCAGGGCGCCCTACGAGCAGTACTTC. It is translated as CATARAPYEQYF.

There are a few counts of this clonotype. The CDR3 DNA is TGTGCCAGCAGTCGACAAGGGGCAAGGCCAACCACAGATACGCAGTATTTT. As protein: CASSRQGARPTTDTQYF. V is TRBV5-6 and J is TRBJ2-3, with a weak D call TRBD1 (5 bases). V shed 5 bases and J shed 2 bases, with 21 bases lying between them. This CDR3 contains 17 residues. Germline CDR1 SGHDT, CDR2 YYEEEE.

This rearrangement joins TRBV5-4 to TRBJ2-7; the match to TRBD1 covers 7 bases. This CDR3 contains 15 residues. V gave up 4 bases and J gave up 4 bases; unmatched junction bases: 11. Germline values: CDR1 SGHNT, CDR2 YYREEE (reference sequence). In nucleotides, the CDR3 is TGTGCCAGCAGCCCACAGTCAGGGGGATCATACGAGCAGTACTTC. This codes for CASSPQSGGSYEQYF.

This clonotype is deemed medium-sized. This chain uses TRBV9 with TRBJ2-7, with 10 bases that match TRBD2. J gave up 3 bases and V 0 bases, and 6 bases lay outside the gene matches. Germline values: CDR1 SGDLS, CDR2 YYNGEE. This CDR3 region has 16 residues. CDR3 nucleotide sequence: TGTGCCAGCAGCGTAGGCAGCGGGGGGGCCCTCTACGAGCAGTACTTC. Translated, it gives CASSVGSGGALYEQYF. The full variable domain, in which reference TRBV9 and TRBJ2-7 provide the parts outside the CDR3, is DSGVTQTPKHLITATGQRVTLRCSPRSGDLSVYWYQQSLDQGLQFLIQYYNGEERAKGNILERFSAQQFPDLHSELNLSSLELGDSALYFCASSVGSGGALYEQYFGPGTRLTVT.

V is TRBV7-9 and J is TRBJ2-3; 7 positions agree with TRBD1. The CDR3 is made up of 13 amino acids. Germline CDR1 is SEHNR and CDR2 is FQNEAQ (reference sequence). V was pared by 5 bases and J by 4 bases, with 3 bases of the junction left unmatched. For the CDR3, the DNA is TGTGCCAGCAGCCCCGGGACAGCAGATACGCAGTATTTT. Translating gives CASSPGTADTQYF.

This clonotype was picked up many times. The chain recombines TRBV28 with TRBJ1-3; D unresolved. The V end lost 4 bases, the J end lost 3 bases, and 10 bases lay between the germline ends. The CDR3 sequence is 14 residues long. Per germline, CDR1 MDHEN and CDR2 SYDVKM. The CDR3 here is CASSSGGFGNTIYF. The CDR3 coding sequence is TGTGCCAGCAGTTCAGGCGGATTTGGAAACACCATATATTTT.

This clonotype is medium-sized within its sample. The rearrangement uses TRBV30 and TRBJ1-6; 8 bases line up with TRBD1. The germline V gene encodes CDR1 GTSNPN and CDR2 SVGIG (reference sequence). CDR3 length equals 11 residues. V trimming: 4 bases; J trimming: 17 bases; junction bases outside the gene matches: 7. The CDR3: CAWMRGQAFHF. For the CDR3, the DNA is TGTGCCTGGATGAGGGGACAGGCCTTCCACTTT.